This TCR beta chain was retrieved from a study of blood T cell repertoires in COVID-19. Study context: The origin of the acute and convalescent COVID-19 samples was the United States, Italy and Spain.

The table came from immunoSEQ multiplex PCR; TCRdb's copy has only in-frame clones and leaves some out. Of about 200,000 clones in the sample, 80% were seen once. Looked up from germline, CDR1 is SGHRS and CDR2 is YFSETQ. The V and J ends lost 4 bases and 6 bases respectively, with 11 bases between them. This CDR3 contains 14 residues. This clone was seen more than once but under ten times. Sequencing was performed on peripheral blood. The sequence derives from a woman aged 70-85 years with acute or convalescent COVID-19. The V call is TRBV5-1, the J call TRBJ1-6; D unresolved. Here the CDR3 DNA reads TGCGCCAGCAGCCCCGGGGAGGGTAATTCACCCCTCCACTTT. Encoded protein: CASSPGEGNSPLHF.